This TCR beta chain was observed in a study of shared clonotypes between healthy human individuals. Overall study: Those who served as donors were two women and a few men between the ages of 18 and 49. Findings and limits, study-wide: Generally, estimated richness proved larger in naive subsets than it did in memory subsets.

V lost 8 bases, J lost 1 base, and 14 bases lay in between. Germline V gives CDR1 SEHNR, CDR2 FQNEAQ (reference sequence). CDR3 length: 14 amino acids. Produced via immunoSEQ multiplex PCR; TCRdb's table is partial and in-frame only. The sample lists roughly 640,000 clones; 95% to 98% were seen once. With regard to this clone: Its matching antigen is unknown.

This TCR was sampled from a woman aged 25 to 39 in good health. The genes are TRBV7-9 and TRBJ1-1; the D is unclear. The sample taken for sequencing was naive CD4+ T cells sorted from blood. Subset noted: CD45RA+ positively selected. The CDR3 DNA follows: TGTGCCAGCCTCCCCGAGGCACAGAACACTGAAGCTTTCTTT. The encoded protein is CASLPEAQNTEAFF.